One T cell receptor (beta chain) is described in this entry. The CDR3 extends over 17 amino acids. V was trimmed by 4 bases and J by 2 bases, leaving 21 bases between them. Per the germline V gene, CDR1 is MNHEY and CDR2 is SMNVEV (reference sequence). This specimen belongs to a study of blood T cells in healthy people across ages. The second PCR ran about 6 to 12 cycles with a sample-barcoded 5' primer and J-beta primers. TCRdb used MiXCR to reprocess the 5' RACE reads, holding one entry per CDR3 protein. The sample carries 1.2 million to 1.5 million distinct CDR3 sequences, around two fifths recorded once. RNA extraction gave at least 5.5 micrograms of total RNA per sample.

The TCR originated in a young woman in good health. The chain joins TRBV27 to TRBJ2-7, with no clear D. Input material: blood. The CDR3 spells CASSSPNRLGITYEQYF. In DNA, the CDR3 is TGTGCCAGCAGTTCCCCTAACAGACTGGGAATAACCTACGAGCAGTACTTC.